The rows below give T cell receptor beta chains drawn from one sample of a study of somatic mutations in cytotoxic T cells in rheumatoid arthritis. Measured with immunoSEQ multiplex PCR; TCRdb has only the in-frame clones, and not every one. The table has about 19,000 clones, approximately 80% seen once; the top ten hold around an eighth. The sample was CD8+ T cells sorted from blood. These receptors were collected from an adult with rheumatoid arthritis. The CDR3 runs from the conserved cysteine through the conserved F or W. The D gene is left open where the match is weak. Not all rows give a size; the values are once, few, many and, for expanded clones, a class.

abundance: -; v_gene: TRBV5-1; d_gene: -; j_gene: TRBJ1-1; CDR3nt: TGCGCCAGCAGCTTGGCCGTGCAGGGGAACACTGAAGCTTTCTTT; CDR3aa: CASSLAVQGNTEAFF
abundance: -; v_gene: TRBV28; d_gene: -; j_gene: TRBJ1-6; CDR3nt: TGTGCCAGCAGCATTGACAGATATAATTCACCCCTCCACTTT; CDR3aa: CASSIDRYNSPLHF
abundance: -; v_gene: TRBV7-8; d_gene: -; j_gene: TRBJ2-7; CDR3nt: TGTGCCAGCAGCATTAGTGCGCCGGTTGGGGTCCTTGAGCAGTACTTC; CDR3aa: CASSISAPVGVLEQYF
abundance: once; v_gene: TRBV2; d_gene: -; j_gene: TRBJ2-1; CDR3nt: TGTGCCAGCAGTGAATCGGTAGCGGACAATGAGCAGTTCTTC; CDR3aa: CASSESVADNEQFF
abundance: -; v_gene: TRBV4-2; d_gene: TRBD1; j_gene: TRBJ2-7; CDR3nt: TGTGCCAGCAGCCCCCCTATAGGGGGCAGCACCTACGAGCAGTACTTC; CDR3aa: CASSPPIGGSTYEQYF
abundance: -; v_gene: TRBV4-3; d_gene: TRBD2; j_gene: TRBJ2-4; CDR3nt: TGCGCCAGCAGCCCCAGGACTAGCGGGCTTAAAAACATTCAGTACTTC; CDR3aa: CASSPRTSGLKNIQYF
abundance: medium-sized; v_gene: TRBV7-3; d_gene: TRBD1; j_gene: TRBJ2-1; CDR3nt: TGTGCCAGCAGCTTAAGGGACAGGGCGATGAATGAGCAGTTCTTC; CDR3aa: CASSLRDRAMNEQFF
abundance: -; v_gene: TRBV4-2; d_gene: -; j_gene: TRBJ1-1; CDR3nt: TGTGCCAGCAGCCAAGTTGGCAGGCCGGGCGTGGACACTGAAGCTTTCTTT; CDR3aa: CASSQVGRPGVDTEAFF
abundance: few; v_gene: TRBV6-1; d_gene: -; j_gene: TRBJ1-5; CDR3nt: TGTGCCAGCAGTGCCTTTGGGACAAAAAGCCAGCATTTT; CDR3aa: CASSAFGTKSQHF
abundance: -; v_gene: TRBV6-5; d_gene: TRBD1; j_gene: TRBJ2-1; CDR3nt: TGTGCCAGCAGTTCCGGGACAGGGTTTGTATATGAGCAGTTCTTC; CDR3aa: CASSSGTGFVYEQFF
abundance: few; v_gene: TRBV4-3; d_gene: TRBD1; j_gene: TRBJ1-2; CDR3nt: TGCGCCAGCAGCCCTGGGACAGGGGACTATGGCTACACCTTC; CDR3aa: CASSPGTGDYGYTF
abundance: few; v_gene: TRBV7-8; d_gene: -; j_gene: TRBJ2-2; CDR3nt: TGTGCCAGCAGCCCGACAGCTAGCGACACCGGGGAGCTGTTTTTT; CDR3aa: CASSPTASDTGELFF
abundance: -; v_gene: TRBV6-5; d_gene: -; j_gene: TRBJ2-7; CDR3nt: TGTGCCAGCAGTTACTCTCTCGGTTACGAGCAGTACTTC; CDR3aa: CASSYSLGYEQYF
abundance: -; v_gene: TRBV27; d_gene: -; j_gene: TRBJ1-5; CDR3nt: TGTGCCAGCGGACAACACCAGCCCAATCAGCCCCAGCATTTT; CDR3aa: CASGQHQPNQPQHF
abundance: medium-sized; v_gene: TRBV4-3; d_gene: -; j_gene: TRBJ2-7; CDR3nt: TGCGCCAGCAGCCAAGATGGGACAAAGGATCACGAGCAGTACTTC; CDR3aa: CASSQDGTKDHEQYF
abundance: -; v_gene: TRBV4-1; d_gene: TRBD2; j_gene: TRBJ2-1; CDR3nt: TGCGCCAGCAGTCAATTTCCCGCGGGAGCCCCCTACAATGAGCAGTTCTTC; CDR3aa: CASSQFPAGAPYNEQFF
abundance: -; v_gene: TRBV28; d_gene: -; j_gene: TRBJ1-6; CDR3nt: TGTGCCAGCAGGTCATTCGAGGGCAATTCACCCCTCCACTTT; CDR3aa: CASRSFEGNSPLHF
abundance: -; v_gene: TRBV13; d_gene: TRBD2; j_gene: TRBJ2-5; CDR3nt: TGTGCCAGCAGCTCTCATGGACTAGGAGAGACCCAGTACTTC; CDR3aa: CASSSHGLGETQYF
abundance: few; v_gene: TRBV21-1; d_gene: -; j_gene: TRBJ2-7; CDR3nt: TGTGCCAGCAGCAAAGTACCAGGCCCCTTCTCCGAGCAGTACTTC; CDR3aa: CASSKVPGPFSEQYF
abundance: -; v_gene: TRBV13; d_gene: -; j_gene: TRBJ1-2; CDR3nt: TGTGCCAGCAGCTTAGTGGGACCTCGGGGAGGCTACACCTTC; CDR3aa: CASSLVGPRGGYTF
abundance: once; v_gene: TRBV9; d_gene: TRBD2; j_gene: TRBJ2-3; CDR3nt: TGTGCCAGCAGCGTTAGTCTAGCGGGGACAGATACGCAGTATTTT; CDR3aa: CASSVSLAGTDTQYF
abundance: -; v_gene: TRBV19; d_gene: TRBD2; j_gene: TRBJ2-1; CDR3nt: TGTGCCAGTAGTAAGACTAGCGGGAGTGGGAATGAGCAGTTCTTC; CDR3aa: CASSKTSGSGNEQFF
abundance: -; v_gene: TRBV19; d_gene: -; j_gene: TRBJ1-6; CDR3nt: TGTGCCAGTAGGTTCGAACATACATTCTCCTATAATTCACCCCTCCACTTT; CDR3aa: CASRFEHTFSYNSPLHF
abundance: once; v_gene: TRBV5-1; d_gene: -; j_gene: TRBJ2-2; CDR3nt: TGCGCCAGCAGCCCCAGGGACACAAGGTCCACCGGGGAGCTGTTTTTT; CDR3aa: CASSPRDTRSTGELFF
abundance: -; v_gene: TRBV19; d_gene: -; j_gene: TRBJ2-7; CDR3nt: TGTGCCAGTAGTATCGAGGCAGATACCTACGAGCAGTACTTC; CDR3aa: CASSIEADTYEQYF
abundance: -; v_gene: TRBV5-1; d_gene: TRBD2; j_gene: TRBJ2-7; CDR3nt: TGCGCCAGCAGCAAAGGGACTAGCGGACCCTACGAGCAGTACTTC; CDR3aa: CASSKGTSGPYEQYF
abundance: -; v_gene: TRBV9; d_gene: -; j_gene: TRBJ1-1; CDR3nt: TGTGCCAGCAGCCCATTCAGGGGCCCTAACACTGAAGCTTTCTTT; CDR3aa: CASSPFRGPNTEAFF
abundance: -; v_gene: TRBV9; d_gene: -; j_gene: TRBJ2-5; CDR3nt: TGTGCCAGCAGCACCGAGCTAGGGGGAGAGACCCAGTACTTC; CDR3aa: CASSTELGGETQYF
abundance: -; v_gene: TRBV9; d_gene: TRBD1; j_gene: TRBJ2-6; CDR3nt: TGTGCCAGCAGCGGATTATCGGGGACAGGGGTAGGGGCCAACGTCCTGACTTTC; CDR3aa: CASSGLSGTGVGANVLTF
abundance: -; v_gene: TRBV7-9; d_gene: -; j_gene: TRBJ1-1; CDR3nt: TGTGCCAGCAGCCCTGAGGGGAACACTGAAGCTTTCTTT; CDR3aa: CASSPEGNTEAFF
abundance: -; v_gene: TRBV9; d_gene: TRBD1; j_gene: TRBJ2-3; CDR3nt: TGTGCCAGCAGCGTAACGGACAGGAGCACCACAGATACGCAGTATTTT; CDR3aa: CASSVTDRSTTDTQYF
abundance: -; v_gene: TRBV14; d_gene: -; j_gene: TRBJ2-1; CDR3nt: TGTGCCAGCAGCAGATACAATGAGCAGTTCTTC; CDR3aa: CASSRYNEQFF
abundance: few; v_gene: TRBV4-2; d_gene: -; j_gene: TRBJ1-1; CDR3nt: TGTGCCAGCAGGGGGTCTCAGGCTTTCTTT; CDR3aa: CASRGSQAFF
abundance: -; v_gene: TRBV4-3; d_gene: -; j_gene: TRBJ2-3; CDR3nt: TGCGCCAGCAGCCAAGAGACTAGCACAGATACGCAGTATTTT; CDR3aa: CASSQETSTDTQYF
abundance: -; v_gene: TRBV7-9; d_gene: -; j_gene: TRBJ2-5; CDR3nt: TGTGCCAGCAGCTCAGCTGCGGGGAGGGAGACCCAGTACTTC; CDR3aa: CASSSAAGRETQYF
abundance: -; v_gene: TRBV5-8; d_gene: -; j_gene: TRBJ1-5; CDR3nt: TGTGCCAGCAGCTTGCGGGGGACTAGCAATCAGCCCCAGCATTTT; CDR3aa: CASSLRGTSNQPQHF
abundance: -; v_gene: TRBV5-1; d_gene: -; j_gene: TRBJ1-2; CDR3nt: TGCGCCAGCAGCTTGGTGCAGGGCGGAGACTATGGCTACACCTTC; CDR3aa: CASSLVQGGDYGYTF
abundance: few; v_gene: TRBV5-8; d_gene: -; j_gene: TRBJ1-1; CDR3nt: TGTGCCAGCAGCAAAAGGGGAACGGCCACTGAAGCTTTCTTT; CDR3aa: CASSKRGTATEAFF
abundance: -; v_gene: TRBV7-9; d_gene: TRBD1; j_gene: TRBJ1-2; CDR3nt: TGTGCCAGCAGCTTAATGGACAGGGGGCAGTTTGGCTACACCTTC; CDR3aa: CASSLMDRGQFGYTF
abundance: -; v_gene: TRBV10-3; d_gene: TRBD1; j_gene: TRBJ2-1; CDR3nt: TGTGCCATCAGTGACCGAGACAGGGAGTACAATGAGCAGTTCTTC; CDR3aa: CAISDRDREYNEQFF
abundance: once; v_gene: TRBV19; d_gene: -; j_gene: TRBJ1-1; CDR3nt: TGTGCCAGTAGTCCTTTTTCTGGGTCTGAAGCTTTCTTT; CDR3aa: CASSPFSGSEAFF
abundance: -; v_gene: TRBV15; d_gene: -; j_gene: TRBJ2-2; CDR3nt: TGTGCCACCAGCAGAGGTATCAGATTCGCGAACACCGGGGAGCTGTTTTTT; CDR3aa: CATSRGIRFANTGELFF
abundance: once; v_gene: TRBV4-3; d_gene: -; j_gene: TRBJ2-3; CDR3nt: TGCGCCAGCAGCCAAGACCGGGGCGGGGCGGCAGATACGCAGTATTTT; CDR3aa: CASSQDRGGAADTQYF
abundance: few; v_gene: TRBV7-9; d_gene: -; j_gene: TRBJ2-7; CDR3nt: TGTGCCAGCAACCCGACGGTCACCTACGAGCAGTACTTC; CDR3aa: CASNPTVTYEQYF
abundance: -; v_gene: TRBV7-9; d_gene: TRBD1; j_gene: TRBJ2-1; CDR3nt: TGTGCCAGCAGCCCTCCTTTGACAGGGGAGCAGTTCTTC; CDR3aa: CASSPPLTGEQFF
abundance: -; v_gene: TRBV7-6; d_gene: -; j_gene: TRBJ1-3; CDR3nt: TGTGCCAGCAGCCCTCTGGGTGGAGCGAACACCATATATTTT; CDR3aa: CASSPLGGANTIYF
abundance: large; v_gene: TRBV5-6; d_gene: -; j_gene: TRBJ2-5; CDR3nt: TGTGCCAGCAGCTGGGCTGGGACACTACAAGAGACCCAGTACTTC; CDR3aa: CASSWAGTLQETQYF
abundance: -; v_gene: TRBV27; d_gene: TRBD1; j_gene: TRBJ1-2; CDR3nt: TGTGCCAGCAGTCCCGTCACAGGGGGCAACGGTGGCTACACCTTC; CDR3aa: CASSPVTGGNGGYTF
abundance: few; v_gene: TRBV7-9; d_gene: -; j_gene: TRBJ2-7; CDR3nt: TGTGCCAGCAGCTTAGATAACTACGAGCAGTACTTC; CDR3aa: CASSLDNYEQYF
abundance: -; v_gene: TRBV4-3; d_gene: -; j_gene: TRBJ2-5; CDR3nt: TGCGCCAGCAGCCAAGAAGGCCAGGGGTGGGAGCAGTACTTC; CDR3aa: CASSQEGQGWEQYF
abundance: -; v_gene: TRBV4-3; d_gene: -; j_gene: TRBJ2-7; CDR3nt: TGCGCCAGCAGCCAGTACAGGGAGCCACGGCAGTACTTC; CDR3aa: CASSQYREPRQYF